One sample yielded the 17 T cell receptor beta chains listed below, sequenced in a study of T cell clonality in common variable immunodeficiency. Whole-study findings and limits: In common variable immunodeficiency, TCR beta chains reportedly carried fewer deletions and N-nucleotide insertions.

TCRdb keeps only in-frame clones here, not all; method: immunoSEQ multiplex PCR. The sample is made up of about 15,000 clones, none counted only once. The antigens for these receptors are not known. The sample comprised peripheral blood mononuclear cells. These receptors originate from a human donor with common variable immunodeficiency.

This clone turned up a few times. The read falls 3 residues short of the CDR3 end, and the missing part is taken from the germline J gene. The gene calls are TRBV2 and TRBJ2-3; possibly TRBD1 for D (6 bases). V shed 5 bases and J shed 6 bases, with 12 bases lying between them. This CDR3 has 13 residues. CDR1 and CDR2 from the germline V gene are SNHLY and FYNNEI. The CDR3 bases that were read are TGTGCCAGCAGTCACAGGGTTCGGGATACG. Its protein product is CASSHRVRDT. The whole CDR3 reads CASSHRVRDTQYF.

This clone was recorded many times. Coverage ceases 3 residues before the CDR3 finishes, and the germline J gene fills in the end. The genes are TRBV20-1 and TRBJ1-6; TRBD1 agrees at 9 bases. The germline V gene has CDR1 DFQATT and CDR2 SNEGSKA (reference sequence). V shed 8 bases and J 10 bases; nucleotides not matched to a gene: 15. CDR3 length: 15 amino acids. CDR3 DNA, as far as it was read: TGCAGTTATACAGGGGGCGAGGGGTTGGGCTCACCC. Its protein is CSYTGGEGLGSP. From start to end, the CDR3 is CSYTGGEGLGSPLHF.

This CDR3 reads CASSLGGGAFF. CDR3 DNA (partial): TGCGCCAGCAGCTTGGGCGGGGGA. The V call is TRBV5-1, the J call TRBJ1-1, with D perhaps TRBD1 (5 bases). The missing CDR3 end, 3 residues past where the read stops, is filled in from the germline J gene. Germline V lookup: CDR1 SGHRS, CDR2 YFSETQ. CDR3 length: 11 residues.

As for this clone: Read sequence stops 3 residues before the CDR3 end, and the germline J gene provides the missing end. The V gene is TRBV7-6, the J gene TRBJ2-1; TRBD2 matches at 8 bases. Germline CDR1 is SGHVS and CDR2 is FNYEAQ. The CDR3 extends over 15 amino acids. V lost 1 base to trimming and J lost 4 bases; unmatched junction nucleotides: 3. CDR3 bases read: TGTGCCAGCAGCTTAGGTAGCGGGGATTACAATGAG. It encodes CASSLGSGDYNE. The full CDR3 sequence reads CASSLGSGDYNEQFF.

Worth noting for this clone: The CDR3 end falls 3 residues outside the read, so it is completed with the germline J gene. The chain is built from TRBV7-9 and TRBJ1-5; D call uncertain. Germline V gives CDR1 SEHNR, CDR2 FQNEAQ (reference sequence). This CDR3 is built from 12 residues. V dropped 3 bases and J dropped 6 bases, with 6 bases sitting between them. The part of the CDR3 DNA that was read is TGTGCCAGCAGCTTTTACGGTCAGCCC. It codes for CASSFYGQP. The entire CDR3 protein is CASSFYGQPQHF.

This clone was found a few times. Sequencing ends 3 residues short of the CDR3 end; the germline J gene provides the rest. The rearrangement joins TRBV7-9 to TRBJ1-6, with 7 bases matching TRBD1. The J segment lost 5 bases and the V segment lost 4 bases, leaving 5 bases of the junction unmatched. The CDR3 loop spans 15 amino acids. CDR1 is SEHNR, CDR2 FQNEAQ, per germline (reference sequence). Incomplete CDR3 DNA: TGTGCCAGCAGCTCAGCAGGGGGAAATAATTCACCC. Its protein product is CASSSAGGNNSP. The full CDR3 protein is CASSSAGGNNSPLHF.

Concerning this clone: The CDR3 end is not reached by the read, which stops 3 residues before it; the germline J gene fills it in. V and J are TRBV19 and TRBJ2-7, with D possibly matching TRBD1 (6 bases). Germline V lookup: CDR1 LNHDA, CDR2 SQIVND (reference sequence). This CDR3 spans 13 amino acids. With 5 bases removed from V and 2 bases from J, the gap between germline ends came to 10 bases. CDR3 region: CASSPGHTYEQYF. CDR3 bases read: TGTGCCAGTAGTCCGGGACATACCTACGAG.

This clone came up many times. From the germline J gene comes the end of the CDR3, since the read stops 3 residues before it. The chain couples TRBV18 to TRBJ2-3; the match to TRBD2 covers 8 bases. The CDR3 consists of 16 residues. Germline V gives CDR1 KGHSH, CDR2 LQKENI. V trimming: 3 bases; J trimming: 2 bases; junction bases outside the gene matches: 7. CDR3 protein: CASSPLPSGLTDTQYF. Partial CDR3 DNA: TGTGCCAGCTCACCGCTGCCTAGCGGGCTCACAGATACG.

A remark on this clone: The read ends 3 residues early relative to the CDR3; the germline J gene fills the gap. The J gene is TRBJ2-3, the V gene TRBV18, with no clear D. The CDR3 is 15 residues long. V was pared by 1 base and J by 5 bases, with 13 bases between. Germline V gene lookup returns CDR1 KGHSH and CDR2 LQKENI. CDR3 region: CASSPLPRTGDTQYF. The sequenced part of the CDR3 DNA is TGTGCCAGCTCACCACTTCCTCGTACGGGAGATACG.

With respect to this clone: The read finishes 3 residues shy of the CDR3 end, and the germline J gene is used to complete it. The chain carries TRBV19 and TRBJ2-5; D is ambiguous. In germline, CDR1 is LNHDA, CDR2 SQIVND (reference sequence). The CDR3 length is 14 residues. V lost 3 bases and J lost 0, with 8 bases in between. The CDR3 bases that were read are TGTGCCAGTAGTATCGGTCGTAACCAAGAGACC. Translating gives CASSIGRNQET. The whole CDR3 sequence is CASSIGRNQETQYF.

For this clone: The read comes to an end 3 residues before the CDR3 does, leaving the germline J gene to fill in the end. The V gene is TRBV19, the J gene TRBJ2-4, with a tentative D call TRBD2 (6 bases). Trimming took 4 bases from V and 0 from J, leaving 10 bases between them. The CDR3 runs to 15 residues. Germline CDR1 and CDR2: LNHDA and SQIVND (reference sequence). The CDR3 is CASSTPGLAKNIQYF. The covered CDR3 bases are TGTGCCAGTAGTACACCGGGACTAGCCAAAAACATT.

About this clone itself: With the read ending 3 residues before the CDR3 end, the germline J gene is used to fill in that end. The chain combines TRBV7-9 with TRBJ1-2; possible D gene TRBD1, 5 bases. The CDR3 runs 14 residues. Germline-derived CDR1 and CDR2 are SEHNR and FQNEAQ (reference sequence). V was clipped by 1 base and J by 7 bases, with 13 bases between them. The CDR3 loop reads CASSLETGGLGYTF. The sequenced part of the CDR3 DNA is TGTGCCAGCAGCTTAGAGACGGGGGGACTTGGC.

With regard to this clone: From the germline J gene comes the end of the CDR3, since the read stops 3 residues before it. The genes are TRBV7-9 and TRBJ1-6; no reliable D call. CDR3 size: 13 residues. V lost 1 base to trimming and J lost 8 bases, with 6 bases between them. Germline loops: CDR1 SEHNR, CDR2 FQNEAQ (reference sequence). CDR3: CASSLEVYSPLHF. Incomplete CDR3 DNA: TGTGCCAGCAGCTTAGAGGTGTATTCACCC.

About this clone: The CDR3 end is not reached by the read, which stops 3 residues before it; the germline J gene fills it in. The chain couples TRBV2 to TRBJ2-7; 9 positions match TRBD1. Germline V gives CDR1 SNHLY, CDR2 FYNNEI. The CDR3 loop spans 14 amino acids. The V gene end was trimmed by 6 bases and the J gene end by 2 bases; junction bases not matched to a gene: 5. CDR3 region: CASRPGQGTYEQYF. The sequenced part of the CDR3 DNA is TGTGCCAGCAGACCGGGACAGGGCACCTACGAG.

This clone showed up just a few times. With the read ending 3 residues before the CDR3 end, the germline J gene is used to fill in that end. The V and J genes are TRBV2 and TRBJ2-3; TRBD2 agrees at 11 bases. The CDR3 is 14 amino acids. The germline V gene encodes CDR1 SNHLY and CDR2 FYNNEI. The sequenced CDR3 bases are TGTGCCAGCAGGGGACTAGCGGTTGAAATGCCG. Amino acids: CASRGLAVEMP. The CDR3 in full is CASRGLAVEMPQYF.

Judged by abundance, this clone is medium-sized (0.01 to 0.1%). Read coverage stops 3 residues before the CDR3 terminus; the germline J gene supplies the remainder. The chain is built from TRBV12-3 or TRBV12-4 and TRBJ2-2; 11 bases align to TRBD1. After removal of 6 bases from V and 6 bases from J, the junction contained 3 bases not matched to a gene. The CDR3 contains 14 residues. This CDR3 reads CASRGQGAPGELFF. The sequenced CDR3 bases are TGTGCCAGCAGAGGACAGGGGGCGCCCGGGGAG.

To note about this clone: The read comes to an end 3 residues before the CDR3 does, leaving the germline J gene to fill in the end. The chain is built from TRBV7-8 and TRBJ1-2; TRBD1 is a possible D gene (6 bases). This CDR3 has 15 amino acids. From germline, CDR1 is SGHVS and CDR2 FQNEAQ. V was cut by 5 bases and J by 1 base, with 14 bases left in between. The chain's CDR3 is CASSASTGFNYGYTF. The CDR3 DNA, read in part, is TGTGCCAGCAGCGCATCGACAGGCTTTAACTATGGC. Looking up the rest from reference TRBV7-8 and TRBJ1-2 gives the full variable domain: GAGVSQSPRYKVAKRGQDVALRCDPISGHVSLFWYQQALGQGPEFLTYFQNEAQLDKSGLPSDRFFAERPEGSVSTLKIQRTQQEDSAVYLCASSASTGFNYGYTFGSGTRLTVV.